This entry lists 10 T cell receptor beta chains sequenced from one sample in a study of response to subunit inactivated influenza vaccine. TCRdb redid the calling of the RT-PCR reads with MiXCR, one entry per CDR3 protein. Of a few hundred thousand distinct CDR3 sequences in the sample, roughly 7.6% were seen once. This specimen consisted of PBMCs from blood, obtained 23 to 25 months after vaccination. These receptor sequences come from a man between 50 and 69 years old who received an inactivated influenza vaccine.

This clonotype was observed many times. The chain recombines TRBV4-2 with TRBJ2-7; possibly TRBD2 for D (5 bases). The V end was cut by 0 bases, the J end by 4 bases, with 13 bases between. The germline V gene encodes CDR1 LGHNA and CDR2 YNFKEQ. CDR3 length equals 15 residues. The CDR3 region is CASSQDTARAYEQYF. The CDR3 DNA is TGTGCCAGCAGCCAAGATACGGCGAGGGCTTACGAGCAGTACTTC.

This clonotype was picked up many times. The genes are TRBV12-3 or TRBV12-4 and TRBJ2-7; 7 bases are shared with TRBD1. The ends lost 2 bases at V and 2 bases at J; junction bases unmatched: 6. The CDR3 loop spans 15 amino acids. The CDR3 here is CASSLSGTAAYEQYF. As DNA, the CDR3 is TGTGCCAGCAGTTTATCCGGGACAGCAGCCTACGAGCAGTACTTC.

This clonotype was detected only a few times. The gene calls are TRBV12-3 or TRBV12-4 and TRBJ2-1; a weak D match, TRBD1 (5 bases). V was shortened by 6 bases and J by 0 bases, with 21 bases between the two germline ends. CDR3 length equals 18 residues. CDR3 sequence: CASRFHSTALSSYNEQFF. The CDR3 DNA sequence: TGTGCCAGCAGATTCCACTCGACAGCTTTGAGCTCCTACAATGAGCAGTTCTTC.

This clonotype was seen only a few times. The rearrangement uses TRBV6-1 and TRBJ1-1; no reliable D call. Germline V CDR1 and CDR2: MNHNS, SASEGT. This CDR3 spans 14 amino acids. Trimming stripped 5 bases from V and 6 bases from J, with 16 bases between. The CDR3 region is CASSPLGTVSEAFF. Written as DNA, the CDR3 is TGTGCCAGCAGTCCCCTGGGCACCGTGTCTGAAGCTTTCTTT.

The chain has TRBV6-1 and TRBJ1-5, with TRBD1 as a possible D gene (5 bases). CDR3 size: 15 residues. V was clipped by 2 bases and J by 3 bases, with 11 bases between them. The germline V gene has CDR1 MNHNS and CDR2 SASEGT. DNA of the CDR3: TGTGCCAGCAGTGAATCCGGGGGTATCAATCAGCCCCAGCATTTT. The encoded protein is CASSESGGINQPQHF.

The chain is built from TRBV6-2 or TRBV6-3 and TRBJ1-5; no clear D gene. CDR1 and CDR2 from the germline V gene are MNHEY and SVGEGT. V gave up 0 bases and J gave up 3 bases, with 9 bases separating them. The CDR3 totals 15 residues. The CDR3 nucleotides are TGTGCCAGCAGTTACTCGAGGGTATTCAATCAGCCCCAGCATTTT. Translation: CASSYSRVFNQPQHF.

The chain links TRBV20-1 to TRBJ2-3; 13 positions agree with TRBD2. The CDR3 has 15 amino acids. Trimming removed 3 bases from V and 2 bases from J; junction bases left unmatched: 2. Looked up from germline, CDR1 is DFQATT and CDR2 is SNEGSKA (reference sequence). The CDR3 DNA follows: TGCAGTGCTAGGGGGACTAGCGGGATCACAGATACGCAGTATTTT. It specifies CSARGTSGITDTQYF.

This clonotype was seen ten or more times. The V gene is TRBV5-5, the J gene TRBJ2-5; D is unclear. Trimming stripped 1 base from V and 3 bases from J, with 10 bases between. The CDR3 loop spans 14 amino acids. CDR1 and CDR2 (germline): SGHKS, YYEKEE (reference sequence). The CDR3 loop is CASSLIRQEETQYF. The CDR3, as DNA: TGTGCCAGCAGCTTGATTAGGCAGGAAGAGACCCAGTACTTC.

There are a few counts of this clonotype. The genes are TRBV4-2 and TRBJ1-3; D unresolved. Trimming took off 0 bases at V and 0 bases at J, with 15 bases between the two ends. The CDR3 sequence is 18 residues long. The germline V gene encodes CDR1 LGHNA and CDR2 YNFKEQ. Written as DNA, the CDR3 is TGTGCCAGCAGCCAAGATCTTCAGGCACTGATCTCTGGAAACACCATATATTTT. Its protein product is CASSQDLQALISGNTIYF.

The chain links TRBV20-1 to TRBJ2-3, with TRBD2 matching 7 bases. Trimming cost V 7 bases and J 4 bases; bases outside gene matches: 5. Germline CDR1 DFQATT, CDR2 SNEGSKA (reference sequence). This CDR3 is 12 amino acids long. Here the CDR3 DNA reads TGCAGTGGGGGGACTATCTCAGATACGCAGTATTTT. Translation gives CSGGTISDTQYF.